This T cell receptor (beta chain) was documented in a study of CD8 T cells in Susac syndrome. Study conclusions and caveats: Clonal expansion was not seen in any Susac syndrome CD4+ T cell repertoire. As the study acknowledged, the number of individuals who were part of its TCR sequencing and HLA analysis was relatively small.

With regard to this clonotype: What it recognizes is unknown.

The V and J ends lost 7 bases and 4 bases respectively, with 14 bases between them. The CDR3 loop spans 15 amino acids. Germline assignment: CDR1 MNHEY and CDR2 SVGAGI. Blood CD8+ and CD4+ T cells underwent high-throughput TCR beta sequencing. FACS enriched CD8+ TEMRA cells, while bulk CD8+ and CD4+ were negatively isolated. Reverse transcription of about 0.5 to 1 ug RNA used random hexamers. TCRdb reprocessed the immunoSEQ multiplex PCR reads via MiXCR and lists one record per CDR3 protein. The sample contains 120,000 or so distinct CDR3 sequences, around 96% of which appear only once. The source material was CD4+ T cells from PBMCs. The gene calls are TRBV6-5 and TRBJ2-6, with D perhaps TRBD1 or TRBD2 (5 bases each). The TCR originated in a human donor with Susac syndrome. CDR3 in DNA: TGTGCCAGCACCCCTCGAGGGACGGGGGCCAACGTCCTGACTTTC. This gives the protein CASTPRGTGANVLTF.